This entry concerns a single T cell receptor (beta chain). As yet, its antigen is unknown. This entry belongs to a study of response to subunit inactivated influenza vaccine. Regarding the study as a whole: The authors put forward the suggestion that each seasonal influenza vaccination may bring in only a limited number of new T cells.

TCRdb re-called the RT-PCR reads through MiXCR, storing one row per CDR3 protein. This sample has approximately 730,000 distinct CDR3 sequences, with about 15% found just once. V gave up 3 bases and J gave up 0 bases, with 13 bases separating them. CDR3 length: 16 residues. Germline CDR1 and CDR2: KGHSH and LQKENI. The gene calls are TRBV18 and TRBJ2-3; D is possibly TRBD1 (6 bases). The sequencing here drew on PBMCs from blood, taken 14 days before vaccination. This TCR was recovered from a man aged 50 or older who received an inactivated influenza vaccine. The CDR3 coding sequence is TGTGCCAGCTCACCCCCAGGGGCCCCCAGCACAGATACGCAGTATTTT. Its protein is CASSPPGAPSTDTQYF.